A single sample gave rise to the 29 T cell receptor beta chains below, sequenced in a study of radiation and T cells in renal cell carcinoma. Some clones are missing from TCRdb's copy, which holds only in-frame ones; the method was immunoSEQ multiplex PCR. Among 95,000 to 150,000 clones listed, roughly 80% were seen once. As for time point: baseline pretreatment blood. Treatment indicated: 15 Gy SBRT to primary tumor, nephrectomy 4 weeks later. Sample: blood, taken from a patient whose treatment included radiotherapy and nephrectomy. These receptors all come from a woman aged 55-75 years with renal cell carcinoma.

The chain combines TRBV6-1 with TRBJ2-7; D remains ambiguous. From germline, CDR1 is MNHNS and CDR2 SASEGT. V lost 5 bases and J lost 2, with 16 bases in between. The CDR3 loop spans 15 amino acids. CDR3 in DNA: TGTGCCAGCAGTCGAATCTCGTCTGGGGCCTACGAGCAGTACTTC. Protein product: CASSRISSGAYEQYF.

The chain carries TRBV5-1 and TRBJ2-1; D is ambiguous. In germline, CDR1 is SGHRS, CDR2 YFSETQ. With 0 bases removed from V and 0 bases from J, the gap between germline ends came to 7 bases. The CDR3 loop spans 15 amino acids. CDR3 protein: CASSLAGFSYNEQFF. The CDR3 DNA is TGCGCCAGCAGCTTGGCCGGGTTCTCCTACAATGAGCAGTTCTTC.

In nucleotides, the CDR3 is TGTGCCAGCAGCCTCCCCGTCTCTGGGGCCAACGTCCTGACTTTC. This gives the protein CASSLPVSGANVLTF. The rearrangement joins TRBV13 to TRBJ2-6; D gene unclear. With 5 bases removed from V and 0 bases from J, the gap between germline ends came to 8 bases. Germline V CDR1 and CDR2: PRHDT, FYEKMQ (reference sequence). The CDR3 is 15 amino acids.

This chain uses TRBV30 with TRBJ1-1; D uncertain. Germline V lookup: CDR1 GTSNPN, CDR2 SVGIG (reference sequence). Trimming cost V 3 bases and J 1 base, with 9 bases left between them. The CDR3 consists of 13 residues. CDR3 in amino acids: CAWSVFRNTEAFF. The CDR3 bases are TGTGCCTGGAGCGTTTTTAGGAACACTGAAGCTTTCTTT.

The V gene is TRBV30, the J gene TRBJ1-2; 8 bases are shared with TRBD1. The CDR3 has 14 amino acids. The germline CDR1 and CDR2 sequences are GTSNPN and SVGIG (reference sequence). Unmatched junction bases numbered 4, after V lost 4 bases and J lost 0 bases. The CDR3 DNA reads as TGTGCCTGGACCCGGGACAGGACTAACTATGGCTACACCTTC. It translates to CAWTRDRTNYGYTF.

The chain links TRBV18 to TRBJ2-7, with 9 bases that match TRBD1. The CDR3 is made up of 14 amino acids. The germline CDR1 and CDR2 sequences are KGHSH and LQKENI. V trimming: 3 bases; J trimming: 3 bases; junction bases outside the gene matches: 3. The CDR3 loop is CASSPGTGFYEQYF. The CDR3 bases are TGTGCCAGCTCACCCGGGACAGGGTTCTACGAGCAGTACTTC.

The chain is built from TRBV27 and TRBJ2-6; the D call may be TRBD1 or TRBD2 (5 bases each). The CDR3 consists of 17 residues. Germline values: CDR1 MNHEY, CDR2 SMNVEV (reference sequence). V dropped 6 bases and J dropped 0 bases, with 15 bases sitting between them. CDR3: CASSRDGPNSGANVLTF. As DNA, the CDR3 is TGTGCCAGCAGCCGGGACGGGCCGAACTCTGGGGCCAACGTCCTGACTTTC. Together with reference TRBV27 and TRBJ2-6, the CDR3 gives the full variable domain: EAQVTQNPRYLITVTGKKLTVTCSQNMNHEYMSWYRQDPGLGLRQIYYSMNVEVTDKGDVPEGYKVSRKEKRNFPLILESPSPNQTSLYFCASSRDGPNSGANVLTFGAGSRLTVL.

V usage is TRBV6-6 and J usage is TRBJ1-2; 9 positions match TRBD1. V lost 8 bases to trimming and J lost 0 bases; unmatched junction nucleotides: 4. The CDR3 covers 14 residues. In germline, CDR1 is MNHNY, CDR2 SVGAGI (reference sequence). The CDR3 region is CASFGQGTNYGYTF. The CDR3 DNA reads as TGTGCCAGCTTCGGACAGGGGACTAACTATGGCTACACCTTC.

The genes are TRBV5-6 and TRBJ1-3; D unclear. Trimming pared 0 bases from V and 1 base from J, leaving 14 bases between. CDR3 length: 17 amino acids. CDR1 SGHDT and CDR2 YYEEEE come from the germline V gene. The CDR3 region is CASSLAGVGSSGNTIYF. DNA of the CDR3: TGTGCCAGCAGCTTGGCCGGAGTAGGCAGTTCTGGAAACACCATATATTTT.

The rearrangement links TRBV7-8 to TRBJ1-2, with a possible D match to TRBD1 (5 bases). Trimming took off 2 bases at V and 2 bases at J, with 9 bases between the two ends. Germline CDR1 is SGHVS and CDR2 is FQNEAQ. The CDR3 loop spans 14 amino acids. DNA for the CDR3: TGTGCCAGCAGCTTACAGGGAAGGAACTATGGCTACACCTTC. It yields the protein CASSLQGRNYGYTF.

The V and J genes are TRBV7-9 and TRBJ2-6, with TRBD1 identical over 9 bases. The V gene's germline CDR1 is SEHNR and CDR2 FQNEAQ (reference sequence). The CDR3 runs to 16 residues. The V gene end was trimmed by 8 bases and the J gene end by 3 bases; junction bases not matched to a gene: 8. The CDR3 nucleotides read TGTGCCAGCTCTGGACAGGGGAATAGTGGGGCCAACGTCCTGACTTTC. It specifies CASSGQGNSGANVLTF.

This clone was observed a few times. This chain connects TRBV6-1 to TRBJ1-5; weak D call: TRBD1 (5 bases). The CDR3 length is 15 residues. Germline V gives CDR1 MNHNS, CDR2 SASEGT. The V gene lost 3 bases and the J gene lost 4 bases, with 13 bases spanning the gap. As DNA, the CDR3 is TGTGCCAGCAGTGATCGGCAGGGTCAAAATCAGCCCCAGCATTTT. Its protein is CASSDRQGQNQPQHF.

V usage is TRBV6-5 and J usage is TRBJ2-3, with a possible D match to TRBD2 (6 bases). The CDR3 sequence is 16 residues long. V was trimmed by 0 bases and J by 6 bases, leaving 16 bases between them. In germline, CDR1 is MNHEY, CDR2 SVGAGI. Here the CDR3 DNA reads TGTGCCAGCAGTTACTCACAGGTTTCTCGGGGGGATACGCAGTATTTT. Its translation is CASSYSQVSRGDTQYF.

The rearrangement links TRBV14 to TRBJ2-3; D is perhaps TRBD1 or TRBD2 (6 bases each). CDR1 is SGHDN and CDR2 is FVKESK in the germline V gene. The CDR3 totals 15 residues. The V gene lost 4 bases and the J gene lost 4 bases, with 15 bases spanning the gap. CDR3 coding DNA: TGTGCCAGCAGCCCTTCGGAGGGGGTGGCAGATACGCAGTATTTT. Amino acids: CASSPSEGVADTQYF.

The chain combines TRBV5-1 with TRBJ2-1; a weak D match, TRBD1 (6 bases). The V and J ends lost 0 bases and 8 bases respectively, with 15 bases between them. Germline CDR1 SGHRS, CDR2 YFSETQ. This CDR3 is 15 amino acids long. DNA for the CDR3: TGCGCCAGCAGCTTGGGAGGGTCAGGGGTGGATGAGCAGTTCTTC. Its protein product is CASSLGGSGVDEQFF.

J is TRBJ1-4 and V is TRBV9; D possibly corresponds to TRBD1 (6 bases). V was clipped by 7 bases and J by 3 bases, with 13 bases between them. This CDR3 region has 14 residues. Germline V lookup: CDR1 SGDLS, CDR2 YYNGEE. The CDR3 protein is CASGRGRANEKLFF. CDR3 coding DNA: TGTGCCAGCGGTAGGGGGAGGGCTAATGAAAAACTGTTTTTT.

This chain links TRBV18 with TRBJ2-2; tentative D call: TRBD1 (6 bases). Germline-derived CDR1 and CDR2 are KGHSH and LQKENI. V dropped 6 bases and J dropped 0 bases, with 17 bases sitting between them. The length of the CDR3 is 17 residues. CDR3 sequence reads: CASSLLSGQPNTGELFF. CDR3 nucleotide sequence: TGTGCCAGCTCCCTTCTAAGCGGACAGCCGAACACCGGGGAGCTGTTTTTT.

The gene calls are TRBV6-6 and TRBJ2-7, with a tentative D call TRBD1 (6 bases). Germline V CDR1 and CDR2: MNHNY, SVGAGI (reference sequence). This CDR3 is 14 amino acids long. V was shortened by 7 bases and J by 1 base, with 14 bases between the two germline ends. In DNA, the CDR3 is TGTGCCAGCACTTTCTGGGACAATTCCTACGAGCAGTACTTC. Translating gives CASTFWDNSYEQYF.

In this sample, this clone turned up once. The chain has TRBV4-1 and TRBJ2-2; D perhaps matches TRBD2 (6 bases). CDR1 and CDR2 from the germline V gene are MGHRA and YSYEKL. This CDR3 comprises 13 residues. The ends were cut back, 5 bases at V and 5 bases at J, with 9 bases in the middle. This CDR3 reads CASSGGVTGELFF. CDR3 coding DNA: TGCGCCAGCAGCGGAGGGGTGACCGGGGAGCTGTTTTTT.

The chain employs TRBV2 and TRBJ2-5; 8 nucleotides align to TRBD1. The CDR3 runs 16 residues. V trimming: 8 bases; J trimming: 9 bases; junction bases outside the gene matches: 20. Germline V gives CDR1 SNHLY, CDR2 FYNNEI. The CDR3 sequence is CASCSGPQGAARAQYF. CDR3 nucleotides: TGTGCCAGCTGCTCTGGGCCCCAGGGGGCGGCCAGGGCCCAGTACTTC.

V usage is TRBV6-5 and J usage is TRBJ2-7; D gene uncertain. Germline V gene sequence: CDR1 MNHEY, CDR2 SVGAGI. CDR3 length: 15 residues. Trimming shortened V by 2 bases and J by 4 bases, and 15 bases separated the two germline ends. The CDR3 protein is CASSYRPQKGYEQYF. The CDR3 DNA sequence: TGTGCCAGCAGTTACAGACCCCAAAAAGGGTACGAGCAGTACTTC.

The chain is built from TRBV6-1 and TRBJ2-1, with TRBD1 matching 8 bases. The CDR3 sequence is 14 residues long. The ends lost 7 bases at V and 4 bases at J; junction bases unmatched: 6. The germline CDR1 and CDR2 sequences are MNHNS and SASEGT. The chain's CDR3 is CASTEDRDYNEQFF. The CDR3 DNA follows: TGTGCCAGCACCGAGGACAGGGATTACAATGAGCAGTTCTTC.

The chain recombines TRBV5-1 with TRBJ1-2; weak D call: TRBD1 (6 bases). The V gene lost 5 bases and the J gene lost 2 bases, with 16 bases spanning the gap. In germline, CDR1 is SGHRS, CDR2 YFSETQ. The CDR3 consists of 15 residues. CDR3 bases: TGCGCCAGCAGGCCTCCAGCTACAGGGAACTATGGCTACACCTTC. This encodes CASRPPATGNYGYTF.

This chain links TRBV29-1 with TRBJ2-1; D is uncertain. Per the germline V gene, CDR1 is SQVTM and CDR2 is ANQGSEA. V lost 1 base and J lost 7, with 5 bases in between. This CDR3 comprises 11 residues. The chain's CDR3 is CSVEVVNEQFF. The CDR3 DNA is TGCAGCGTTGAAGTGGTAAATGAGCAGTTCTTC.

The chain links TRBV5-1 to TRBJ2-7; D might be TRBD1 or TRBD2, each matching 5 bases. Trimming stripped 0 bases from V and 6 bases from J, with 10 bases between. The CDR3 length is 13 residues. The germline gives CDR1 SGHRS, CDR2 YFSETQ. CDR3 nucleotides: TGCGCCAGCAGCTTGGCCGGGACCCGCGAGCAGTACTTC. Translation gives CASSLAGTREQYF. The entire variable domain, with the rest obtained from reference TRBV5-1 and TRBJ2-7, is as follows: KAGVTQTPRYLIKTRGQQVTLSCSPISGHRSVSWYQQTPGQGLQFLFEYFSETQRNKGNFPGRFSGRQFSNSRSEMNVSTLELGDSALYLCASSLAGTREQYFGPGTRLTVT.

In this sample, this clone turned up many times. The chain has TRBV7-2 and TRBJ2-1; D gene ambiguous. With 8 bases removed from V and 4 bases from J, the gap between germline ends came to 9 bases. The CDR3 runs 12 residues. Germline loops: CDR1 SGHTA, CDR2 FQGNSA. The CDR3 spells CASSRLYNEQFF. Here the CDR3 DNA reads TGTGCCAGCTCTAGGCTTTACAATGAGCAGTTCTTC. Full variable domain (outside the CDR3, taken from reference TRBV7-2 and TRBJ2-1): GAGVSQSPSNKVTEKGKDVELRCDPISGHTALYWYRQSLGQGLEFLIYFQGNSAPDKSGLPSDRFSAERTGGSVSTLTIQRTQQEDSAVYLCASSRLYNEQFFGPGTRLTVL.

The CDR3 spells CATSRDNKGTETQYF. The CDR3 nucleotides are TGTGCCACCAGCAGGGACAATAAGGGCACAGAGACCCAGTACTTC. J is TRBJ2-5 and V is TRBV15, with TRBD1 as a possible D gene (5 bases). Germline CDR1 LNHNV, CDR2 YYDKDF (reference sequence). With 3 bases removed from V and 4 bases from J, the gap between germline ends came to 15 bases. CDR3 length: 15 residues.

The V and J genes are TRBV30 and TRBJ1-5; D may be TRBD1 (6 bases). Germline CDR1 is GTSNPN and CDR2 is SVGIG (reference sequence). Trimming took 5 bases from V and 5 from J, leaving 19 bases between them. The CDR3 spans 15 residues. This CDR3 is CAWQGSFSAHQPQHF. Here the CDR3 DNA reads TGTGCCTGGCAGGGGTCGTTTTCGGCCCATCAGCCCCAGCATTTT.

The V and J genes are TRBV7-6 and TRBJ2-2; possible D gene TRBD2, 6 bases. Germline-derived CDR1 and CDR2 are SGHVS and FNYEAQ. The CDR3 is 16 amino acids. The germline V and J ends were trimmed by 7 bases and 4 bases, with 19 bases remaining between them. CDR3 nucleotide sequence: TGTGCCAGCACCCCCTCGGGGGTTCGAGTCACCGGGGAGCTGTTTTTT. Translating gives CASTPSGVRVTGELFF.